Presented here are 6 T cell receptor beta chains from one specimen sequenced in a study of vaccination effects on CD4 cells after COVID-19. After expansion with viral peptide pools in the ViraFEST assay, antigen-specific CD4+ T cells were sequenced. Cells that had been cultured for 10 days were the source of isolated CD4+ T cells. Each participant received a vaccine that was either BNT162b2 or mRNA-1273, given as two doses. These receptors have no known antigen. TCRdb's copy holds only in-frame clones and misses some; the assay was immunoSEQ multiplex PCR. The table records 57,000 or so clones, around 73% of them present only once. The sample consisted of CD4+ T cells from PBMCs cultured with HCoV-229E spike peptides, taken after COVID-19 vaccination. The receptors derive from a human donor who received a COVID-19 vaccine.

The rearrangement links TRBV5-4 to TRBJ2-5, with TRBD1 identical over 9 bases. Germline CDR1 reads SGHNT; CDR2 reads YYREEE (reference sequence). The CDR3 consists of 15 residues. V shed 0 bases, J shed 4 bases, and the junction held 4 bases outside the gene matches. DNA of the CDR3: TGTGCCAGCAGCTTGGCTGGGACAGGGAGAGAGACCCAGTACTTC. Protein: CASSLAGTGRETQYF.

The chain uses TRBV7-8 and TRBJ2-7, with 10 bases matching TRBD1. V gave up 5 bases and J gave up 6 bases; unmatched junction bases: 7. Germline values: CDR1 SGHVS, CDR2 FQNEAQ. The CDR3 totals 14 residues. The CDR3: CASSVPGQGPEQYV. CDR3 nucleotide sequence: TGTGCCAGCAGCGTCCCGGGACAGGGGCCCGAGCAGTACGTC.

V and J are TRBV7-3 and TRBJ2-3; D not resolved. The CDR3 length is 13 residues. Germline V gene sequence: CDR1 SGHTA, CDR2 FQGTGA. Between the trimmed V and J ends, which lost 2 bases and 5 bases, there was a span of 8 bases. CDR3 in amino acids: CASSLGIRDTQYF. In DNA, the CDR3 is TGTGCCAGCAGCTTAGGTATAAGAGATACGCAGTATTTT.

This clone was seen only a few times. The rearrangement joins TRBV5-5 to TRBJ2-2; D unresolved. This CDR3 region has 13 residues. Germline V lookup: CDR1 SGHKS, CDR2 YYEKEE (reference sequence). V was shortened by 0 bases and J by 4 bases, with 4 bases between the two germline ends. The CDR3 protein is CASSLGFTGELFF. CDR3 DNA sequence: TGTGCCAGCAGCTTGGGGTTCACCGGGGAGCTGTTTTTT.

The V call is TRBV5-1, the J call TRBJ1-4, with 7 nucleotides matching TRBD1. CDR3 length equals 14 residues. CDR1 is SGHRS and CDR2 is YFSETQ in the germline V gene. Trimming cost V 2 bases and J 8 bases; bases outside gene matches: 6. CDR3 sequence: CASSLQGPGEKLFF. CDR3 DNA sequence: TGCGCCAGCAGCTTACAGGGGCCGGGGGAAAAACTGTTTTTT.

The chain uses TRBV6-6 and TRBJ1-2, with no clear D. The V and J ends lost 2 bases and 4 bases respectively, with 14 bases between them. CDR3 length: 15 residues. Germline V gene lookup returns CDR1 MNHNY and CDR2 SVGAGI (reference sequence). Here the CDR3 DNA reads TGTGCCAGCAGTTACCCCGCTGCCGCCGGCTATGGCTACACCTTC. Translation gives CASSYPAAAGYGYTF.